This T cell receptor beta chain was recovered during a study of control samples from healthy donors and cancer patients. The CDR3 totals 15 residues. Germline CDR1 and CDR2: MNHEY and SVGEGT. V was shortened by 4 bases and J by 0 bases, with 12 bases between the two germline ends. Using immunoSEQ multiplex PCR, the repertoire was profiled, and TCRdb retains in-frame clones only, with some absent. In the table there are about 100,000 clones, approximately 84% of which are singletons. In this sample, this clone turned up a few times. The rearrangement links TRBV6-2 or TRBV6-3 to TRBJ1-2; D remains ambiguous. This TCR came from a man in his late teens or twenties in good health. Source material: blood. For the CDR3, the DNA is TGTGCCAGCAGTTCTACCTCGCAAGCTAACTATGGCTACACCTTC. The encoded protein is CASSSTSQANYGYTF.